This passage covers 22 T cell receptor beta chains from one sample sequenced in a study of blood T cell repertoires in COVID-19. Repertoires were generated with immunoSEQ multiplex PCR, while TCRdb's copy carries only in-frame clones and drops some. The profile shows roughly 73,000 clones, roughly 87% of them singletons. Sequenced input: peripheral blood. The receptors originated from a man at least 80 years old with acute or convalescent COVID-19.

This clone was seen a single time. This chain links TRBV5-5 with TRBJ2-5, with D possibly being TRBD2 (5 bases). The CDR3 spans 14 residues. Trimming removed 0 bases at V and 5 bases at J, with 11 bases between. Germline V gene data show CDR1 as SGHKS and CDR2 as YYEKEE (reference sequence). This CDR3 reads CASSLGRVRETQYF. DNA for the CDR3: TGTGCCAGCAGCTTGGGGCGGGTGAGGGAGACCCAGTACTTC.

The chain links TRBV29-1 to TRBJ2-3, with TRBD2 matching over 13 bases. The CDR3 is made up of 15 amino acids. Germline CDR1 reads SQVTM; CDR2 reads ANQGSEA. Trimming cost V 6 bases and J 4 bases; bases outside gene matches: 7. The CDR3 DNA reads as TGCAGCGTCATAGGACTAGCGGGAGCCCCAGATACGCAGTATTTT. Translated, it gives CSVIGLAGAPDTQYF.

V and J are TRBV4-1 and TRBJ2-5; tentative D call: TRBD2 (6 bases). The CDR3 length is 15 residues. CDR1 is MGHRA and CDR2 is YSYEKL in the germline V gene. V lost 1 base to trimming and J lost 0 bases, with 9 bases between them. CDR3 in amino acids: CASSQAGTYQETQYF. The CDR3 nucleotides read TGCGCCAGCAGCCAAGCAGGGACTTACCAAGAGACCCAGTACTTC.

The CDR3 is CAISTGGNRMNTEAFF. In DNA, the CDR3 is TGTGCCATCAGTACAGGGGGCAACCGAATGAACACTGAAGCTTTCTTT. The V and J genes are TRBV10-3 and TRBJ1-1, with 9 bases fitting TRBD1. The trim removed 5 bases at V and 0 bases at J, leaving 7 bases unmatched. The length of the CDR3 is 16 residues. Looked up from germline, CDR1 is ENHRY and CDR2 is SYGVKD.

The chain links TRBV18 to TRBJ2-5; 8 bases align to TRBD1. The CDR3 is 14 residues long. Trimming cost V 4 bases and J 5 bases; bases outside gene matches: 6. The germline gives CDR1 KGHSH, CDR2 LQKENI. The CDR3 sequence: CASSQNGQGETQYF. The CDR3 nucleotides read TGTGCCAGCTCACAAAACGGACAGGGCGAGACCCAGTACTTC.

CDR3 sequence: CASSLRIGHEQYF. The CDR3 bases are TGTGCCAGCAGTTTACGCATTGGCCACGAGCAGTACTTC. V is TRBV6-5 and J is TRBJ2-7; D is unresolved. The CDR3 totals 13 residues. The germline CDR1 and CDR2 sequences are MNHEY and SVGAGI. Between the trimmed V and J ends, which lost 4 bases and 5 bases, there was a span of 12 bases.

The chain couples TRBV29-1 to TRBJ1-3; TRBD1 agrees at 8 bases. The CDR3 totals 16 residues. In germline, CDR1 is SQVTM, CDR2 ANQGSEA. The J segment lost 0 bases and the V segment lost 6 bases, leaving 10 bases of the junction unmatched. This CDR3 is CSVRQDRELSGNTIYF. DNA of the CDR3: TGCAGCGTCCGTCAGGACAGGGAACTCTCTGGAAACACCATATATTTT.

V and J are TRBV11-1 and TRBJ2-5; a possible D gene is TRBD1 (6 bases). The CDR3 spans 15 residues. Germline loops: CDR1 SGHAT, CDR2 FQDESV (reference sequence). Trimming took off 0 bases at V and 1 base at J, with 9 bases between the two ends. CDR3 loop: CASSLAGQTQETQYF. The CDR3 DNA reads TGTGCCAGCAGCTTAGCAGGACAGACCCAAGAGACCCAGTACTTC.

The chain is built from TRBV6-1 and TRBJ2-1, with a weak D call TRBD2 (6 bases). This CDR3 has 12 amino acids. The germline CDR1 and CDR2 sequences are MNHNS and SASEGT. Trimming shortened V by 2 bases and J by 15 bases, and 14 bases separated the two germline ends. In DNA form, the CDR3 reads TGTGCCAGCAGTGAACACGGGAGCAAGCCGTTCTTC. Protein: CASSEHGSKPFF.

This chain uses TRBV2 with TRBJ2-7; TRBD1 might be the D (5 bases). Germline V gene lookup returns CDR1 SNHLY and CDR2 FYNNEI. V lost 4 bases and J 7 bases, leaving 20 bases between the germline ends. This CDR3 has 15 amino acids. The CDR3 reads CASSASRQTRFEQYF. CDR3 DNA sequence: TGTGCCAGCAGTGCCAGCCGACAGACCCGGTTTGAGCAGTACTTC.

This chain joins TRBV10-1 and TRBJ2-1; 9 nucleotides agree with TRBD1. The CDR3 extends over 14 amino acids. Germline V CDR1 and CDR2: WNHNN, SYGVQD (reference sequence). Trimming at V came to 7 bases and at J to 7 bases, leaving 8 bases not matched to a gene. In DNA, the CDR3 is TGCGCCAGCACCCCGGGACAGGGAAGGAATGAGCAGTTCTTC. Its translation is CASTPGQGRNEQFF.

The gene calls are TRBV18 and TRBJ2-3, with TRBD2 identical over 8 bases. CDR3 length equals 15 residues. V lost 3 bases, J lost 6 bases, and 8 bases stayed unmatched. Germline V gene lookup returns CDR1 KGHSH and CDR2 LQKENI. CDR3 coding DNA: TGTGCCAGCTCACCTCCGGGACTAGGACGCGATACGCAGTATTTT. Its protein product is CASSPPGLGRDTQYF.

The sample holds one count of this clone. V and J are TRBV5-1 and TRBJ2-5; TRBD2 matches 11 bases. Germline V gene lookup returns CDR1 SGHRS and CDR2 YFSETQ. Unmatched junction bases numbered 1, after V lost 2 bases and J lost 4 bases. The length of the CDR3 is 14 residues. CDR3 coding DNA: TGCGCCAGCAGCTTCACTAGCGGGAGAGAGACCCAGTACTTC. Translation gives CASSFTSGRETQYF.

The CDR3: CATSRVLQGENIQYF. The CDR3 DNA reads TGTGCCACCAGCAGAGTCCTACAGGGTGAAAACATTCAGTACTTC. V and J are TRBV15 and TRBJ2-4; weak D call: TRBD1 (6 bases). This CDR3 region has 15 residues. The V gene's germline CDR1 is LNHNV and CDR2 YYDKDF (reference sequence). The germline V and J ends were trimmed by 1 base and 5 bases, with 12 bases remaining between them.

The rearrangement joins TRBV24-1 to TRBJ2-2; TRBD1 matches at 11 bases. The germline CDR1 and CDR2 sequences are KGHDR and SFDVKD. The CDR3 is made up of 16 amino acids. Trimming at V came to 3 bases and at J to 4 bases, leaving 3 bases not matched to a gene. The CDR3 reads CATSDPGTGGTGELFF. The CDR3 nucleotides read TGTGCCACCAGTGATCCCGGGACAGGGGGCACCGGGGAGCTGTTTTTT.

The V gene is TRBV30, the J gene TRBJ2-2, with D maybe TRBD2 (5 bases). V dropped 2 bases and J dropped 6 bases, with 10 bases sitting between them. Germline assignment: CDR1 GTSNPN and CDR2 SVGIG (reference sequence). The CDR3 length is 13 residues. The CDR3 sequence is CAWSPLAPGELFF. DNA for the CDR3: TGTGCCTGGAGTCCTTTAGCGCCCGGGGAGCTGTTTTTT. Filled out from reference TRBV30 and TRBJ2-2, the complete variable domain reads SQTIHQWPATLVQPVGSPLSLECTVEGTSNPNLYWYRQAAGRGLQLLFYSVGIGQISSEVPQNLSASRPQDRQFILSSKKLLLSDSGFYLCAWSPLAPGELFFGEGSRLTVL.

This CDR3 is CASSFGSGEGISAPQHF. The CDR3 DNA reads as TGTGCCAGCAGTTTCGGAAGTGGGGAGGGGATTAGTGCGCCCCAGCATTTT. V usage is TRBV2 and J usage is TRBJ1-5, with a weak D call TRBD1 (5 bases). CDR3 length: 17 residues. Germline CDR1 is SNHLY and CDR2 is FYNNEI. Trimming shortened V by 5 bases and J by 9 bases, and 26 bases separated the two germline ends.

The V and J genes are TRBV9 and TRBJ1-2; 10 bases map to TRBD1. The germline gives CDR1 SGDLS, CDR2 YYNGEE. This CDR3 is 15 amino acids long. V shed 1 base and J 5 bases; nucleotides not matched to a gene: 5. In DNA, the CDR3 is TGTGCCAGCAGCGTAAGACAGGGGGCCGGATATGGCTACACCTTC. Translated: CASSVRQGAGYGYTF.

V gene TRBV6-5 combines with J gene TRBJ2-1; the match to TRBD2 covers 10 bases. The ends lost 5 bases at V and 2 bases at J; junction bases unmatched: 3. Germline-derived CDR1 and CDR2 are MNHEY and SVGAGI. CDR3 length: 15 residues. DNA of the CDR3: TGTGCCAGCAGTCCTAGCGGGGGCCCCTACAATGAGCAGTTCTTC. This codes for CASSPSGGPYNEQFF.

The J gene is TRBJ1-4, the V gene TRBV30, with a possible D match to TRBD1 (6 bases). V gave up 2 bases and J gave up 6 bases, with 16 bases separating them. The CDR3 has 15 residues. Germline V lookup: CDR1 GTSNPN, CDR2 SVGIG (reference sequence). CDR3 bases: TGTGCCTGGAGTCCTCGGGGCAGGGGAGATGAAAAACTGTTTTTT. The encoded protein is CAWSPRGRGDEKLFF.

The chain employs TRBV5-1 and TRBJ2-1; 7 nucleotides match TRBD1. Germline trimming cut 4 bases from V and 10 bases from J; bases unmatched to any gene: 11. The CDR3 spans 14 residues. The V gene's germline CDR1 is SGHRS and CDR2 YFSETQ. This CDR3 is CASSLRQGYREQFF. As DNA, the CDR3 is TGCGCCAGCAGCCTTCGACAGGGTTACAGGGAGCAGTTCTTC.

The chain uses TRBV2 and TRBJ1-4, with TRBD1 matching 8 bases. The germline gives CDR1 SNHLY, CDR2 FYNNEI. With V trimmed by 11 bases and J by 8 bases, 10 bases remained unmatched. CDR3 size: 13 residues. The CDR3 region is CASIQGVGEKLFF. The CDR3 DNA is TGTGCCTCCATACAGGGGGTAGGGGAAAAACTGTTTTTT.